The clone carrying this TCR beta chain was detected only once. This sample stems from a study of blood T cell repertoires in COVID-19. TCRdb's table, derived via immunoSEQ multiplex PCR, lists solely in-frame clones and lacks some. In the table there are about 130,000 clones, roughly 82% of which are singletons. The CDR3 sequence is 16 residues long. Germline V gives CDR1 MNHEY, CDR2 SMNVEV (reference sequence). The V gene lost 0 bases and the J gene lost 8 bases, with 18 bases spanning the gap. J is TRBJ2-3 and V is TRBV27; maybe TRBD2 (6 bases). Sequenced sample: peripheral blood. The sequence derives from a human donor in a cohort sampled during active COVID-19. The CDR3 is CASSLSTGSGEGTQYF. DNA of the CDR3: TGTGCCAGCAGTTTATCAACCGGGAGCGGTGAGGGTACGCAGTATTTT.